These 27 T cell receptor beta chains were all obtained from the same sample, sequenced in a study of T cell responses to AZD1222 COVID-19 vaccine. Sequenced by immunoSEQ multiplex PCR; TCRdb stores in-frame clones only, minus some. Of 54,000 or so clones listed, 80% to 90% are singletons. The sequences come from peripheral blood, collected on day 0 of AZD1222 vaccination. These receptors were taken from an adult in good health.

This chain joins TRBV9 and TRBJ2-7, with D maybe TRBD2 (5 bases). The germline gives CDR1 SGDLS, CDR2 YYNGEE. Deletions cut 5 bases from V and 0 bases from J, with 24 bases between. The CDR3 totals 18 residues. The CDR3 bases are TGTGCCAGCAGTCCATCCCTCGAGGGCCCACTTAGCTCCTACGAGCAGTACTTC. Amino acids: CASSPSLEGPLSSYEQYF.

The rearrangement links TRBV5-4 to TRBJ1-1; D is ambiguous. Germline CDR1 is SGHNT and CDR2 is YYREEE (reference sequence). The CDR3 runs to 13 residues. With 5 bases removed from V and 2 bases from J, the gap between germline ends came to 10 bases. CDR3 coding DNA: TGTGCCAGCAGTTCTGGACTTAACACTGAAGCTTTCTTT. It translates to CASSSGLNTEAFF.

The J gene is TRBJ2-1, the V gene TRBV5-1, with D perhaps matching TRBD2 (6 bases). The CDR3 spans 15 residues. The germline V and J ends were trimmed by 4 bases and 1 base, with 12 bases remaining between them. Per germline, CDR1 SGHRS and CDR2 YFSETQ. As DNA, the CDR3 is TGCGCCAGCAGCCCTATAGCGGTATCCTACAATGAGCAGTTCTTC. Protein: CASSPIAVSYNEQFF. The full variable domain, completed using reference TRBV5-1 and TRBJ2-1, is KAGVTQTPRYLIKTRGQQVTLSCSPISGHRSVSWYQQTPGQGLQFLFEYFSETQRNKGNFPGRFSGRQFSNSRSEMNVSTLELGDSALYLCASSPIAVSYNEQFFGPGTRLTVL.

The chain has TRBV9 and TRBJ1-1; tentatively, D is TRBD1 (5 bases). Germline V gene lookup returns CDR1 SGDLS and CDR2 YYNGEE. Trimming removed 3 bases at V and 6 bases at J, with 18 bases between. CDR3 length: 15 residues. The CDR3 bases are TGTGCCAGCAGCGCAACGACCGTTTCGGGGGCTGAAGCTTTCTTT. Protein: CASSATTVSGAEAFF.

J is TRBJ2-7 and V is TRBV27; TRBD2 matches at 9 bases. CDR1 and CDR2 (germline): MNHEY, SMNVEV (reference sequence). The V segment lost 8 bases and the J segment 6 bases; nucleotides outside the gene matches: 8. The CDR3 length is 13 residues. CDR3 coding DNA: TGTGCCAGCCGATTTAGCGGGAGAGGCGAGCAGTACTTC. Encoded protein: CASRFSGRGEQYF.

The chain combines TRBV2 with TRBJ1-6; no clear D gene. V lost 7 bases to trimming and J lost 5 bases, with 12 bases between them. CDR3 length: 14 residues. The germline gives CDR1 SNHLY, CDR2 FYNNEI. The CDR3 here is CASIAEFNNSPLHF. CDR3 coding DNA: TGTGCCAGCATAGCAGAGTTCAATAATTCACCCCTCCACTTT. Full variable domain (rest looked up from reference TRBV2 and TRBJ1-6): EPEVTQTPSHQVTQMGQEVILRCVPISNHLYFYWYRQILGQKVEFLVSFYNNEISEKSEIFDDQFSVERPDGSNFTLKIRSTKLEDSAMYFCASIAEFNNSPLHFGNGTRLTVT.

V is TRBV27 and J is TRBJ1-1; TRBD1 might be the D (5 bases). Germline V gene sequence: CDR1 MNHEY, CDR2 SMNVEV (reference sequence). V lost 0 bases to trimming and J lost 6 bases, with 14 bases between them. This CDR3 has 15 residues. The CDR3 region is CASSLSRGPWSEAFF. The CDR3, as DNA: TGTGCCAGCAGTTTATCGAGGGGACCGTGGTCTGAAGCTTTCTTT.

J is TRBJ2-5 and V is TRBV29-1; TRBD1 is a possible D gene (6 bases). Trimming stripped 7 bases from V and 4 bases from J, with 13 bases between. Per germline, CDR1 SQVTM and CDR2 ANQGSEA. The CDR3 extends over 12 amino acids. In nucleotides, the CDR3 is TGCAGCGGCCTGATAGGGGGAGAGACCCAGTACTTC. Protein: CSGLIGGETQYF.

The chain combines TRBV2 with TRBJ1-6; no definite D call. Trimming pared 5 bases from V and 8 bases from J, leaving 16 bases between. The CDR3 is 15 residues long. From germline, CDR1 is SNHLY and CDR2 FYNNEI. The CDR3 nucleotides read TGTGCCAGCAGTCACTCGCGGCCCTCCGATTCACCCCTCCACTTT. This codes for CASSHSRPSDSPLHF.

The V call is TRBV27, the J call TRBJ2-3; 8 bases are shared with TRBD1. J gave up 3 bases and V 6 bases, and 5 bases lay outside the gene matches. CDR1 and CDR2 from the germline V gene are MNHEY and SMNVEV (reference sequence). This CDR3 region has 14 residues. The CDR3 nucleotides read TGTGCCAGCAGCCAGGGGGCATTTACAGATACGCAGTATTTT. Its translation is CASSQGAFTDTQYF.

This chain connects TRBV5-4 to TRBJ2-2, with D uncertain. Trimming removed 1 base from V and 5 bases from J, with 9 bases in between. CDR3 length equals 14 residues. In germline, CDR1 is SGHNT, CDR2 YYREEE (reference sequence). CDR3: CASSLSMGTGELFF. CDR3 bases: TGTGCCAGCAGCTTGTCAATGGGAACCGGGGAGCTGTTTTTT. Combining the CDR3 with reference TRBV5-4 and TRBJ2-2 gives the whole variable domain ETGVTQSPTHLIKTRGQQVTLRCSSQSGHNTVSWYQQALGQGPQFIFQYYREEENGRGNFPPRFSGLQFPNYSSELNVNALELDDSALYLCASSLSMGTGELFFGEGSRLTVL.

CDR3 loop: CASRRLAGVEQFF. The CDR3 DNA reads TGTGCCAGCAGGAGGCTAGCGGGAGTTGAGCAGTTCTTC. The rearrangement links TRBV6-5 to TRBJ2-1; 10 positions match TRBD2. Germline V gene sequence: CDR1 MNHEY, CDR2 SVGAGI. The CDR3 has 13 residues. V shed 6 bases, J shed 9 bases, and the junction held 5 bases outside the gene matches.

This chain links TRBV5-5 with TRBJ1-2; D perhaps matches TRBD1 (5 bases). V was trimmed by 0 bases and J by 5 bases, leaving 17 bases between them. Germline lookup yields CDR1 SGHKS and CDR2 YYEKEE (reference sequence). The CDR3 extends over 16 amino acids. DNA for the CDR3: TGTGCCAGCAGCTTGGGATTGGGGGGACTTGGGTATGGCTACACCTTC. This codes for CASSLGLGGLGYGYTF.

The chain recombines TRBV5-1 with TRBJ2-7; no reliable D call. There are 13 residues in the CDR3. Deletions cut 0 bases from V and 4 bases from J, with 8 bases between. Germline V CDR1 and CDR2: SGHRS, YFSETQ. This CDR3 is CASSLEVGYEQYF. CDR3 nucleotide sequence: TGCGCCAGCAGCTTGGAGGTGGGGTACGAGCAGTACTTC.

CDR3 sequence reads: CASSNRGQDEAFF. CDR3 DNA: TGTGCCAGTAGTAATAGGGGTCAAGATGAAGCTTTCTTT. V and J are TRBV19 and TRBJ1-1; maybe TRBD1 (5 bases). V gave up 4 bases and J gave up 7 bases, with 13 bases separating them. This CDR3 spans 13 amino acids. Germline-derived CDR1 and CDR2 are LNHDA and SQIVND (reference sequence).

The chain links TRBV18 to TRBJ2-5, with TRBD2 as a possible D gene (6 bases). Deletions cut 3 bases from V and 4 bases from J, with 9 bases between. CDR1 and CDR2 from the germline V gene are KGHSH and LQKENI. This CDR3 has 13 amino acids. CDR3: CASSPTGGETQYF. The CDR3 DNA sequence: TGTGCCAGCTCACCCACCGGGGGAGAGACCCAGTACTTC. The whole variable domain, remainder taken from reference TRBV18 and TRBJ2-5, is NAGVMQNPRHLVRRRGQEARLRCSPMKGHSHVYWYRQLPEEGLKFMVYLQKENIIDESGMPKERFSAEFPKEGPSILRIQQVVRGDSAAYFCASSPTGGETQYFGPGTRLLVL.

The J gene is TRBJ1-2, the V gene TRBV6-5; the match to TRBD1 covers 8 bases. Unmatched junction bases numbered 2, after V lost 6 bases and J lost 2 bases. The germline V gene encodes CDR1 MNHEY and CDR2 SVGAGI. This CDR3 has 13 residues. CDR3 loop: CASRTGVNYGYTF. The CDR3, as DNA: TGTGCCAGCAGGACAGGGGTAAACTATGGCTACACCTTC.

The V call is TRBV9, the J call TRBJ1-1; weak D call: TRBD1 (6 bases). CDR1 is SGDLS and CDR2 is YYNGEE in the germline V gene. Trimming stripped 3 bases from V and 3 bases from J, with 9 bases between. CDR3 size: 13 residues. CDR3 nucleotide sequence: TGTGCCAGCAGCGCCACAGGGTACACTGAAGCTTTCTTT. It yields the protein CASSATGYTEAFF.

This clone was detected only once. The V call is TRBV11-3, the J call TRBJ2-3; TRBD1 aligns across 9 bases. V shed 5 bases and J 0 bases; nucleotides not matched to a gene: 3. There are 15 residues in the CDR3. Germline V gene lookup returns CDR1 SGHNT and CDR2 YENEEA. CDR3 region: CASSPGQGSTDTQYF. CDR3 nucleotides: TGTGCCAGCAGCCCCGGACAGGGGAGCACAGATACGCAGTATTTT.

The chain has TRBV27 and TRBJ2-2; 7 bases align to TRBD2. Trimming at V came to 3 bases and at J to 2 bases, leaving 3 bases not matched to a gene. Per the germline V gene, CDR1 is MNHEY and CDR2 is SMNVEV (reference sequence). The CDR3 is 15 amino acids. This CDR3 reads CASSFQRGNTGELFF. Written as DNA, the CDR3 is TGTGCCAGCAGTTTCCAGCGGGGAAACACCGGGGAGCTGTTTTTT.

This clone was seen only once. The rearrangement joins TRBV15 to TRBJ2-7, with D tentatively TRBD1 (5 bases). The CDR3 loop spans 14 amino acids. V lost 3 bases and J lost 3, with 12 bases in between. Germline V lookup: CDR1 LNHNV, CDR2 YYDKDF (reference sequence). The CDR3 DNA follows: TGTGCCACCAGCAGCGATTCAGGGAACTACGAGCAGTACTTC. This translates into CATSSDSGNYEQYF.

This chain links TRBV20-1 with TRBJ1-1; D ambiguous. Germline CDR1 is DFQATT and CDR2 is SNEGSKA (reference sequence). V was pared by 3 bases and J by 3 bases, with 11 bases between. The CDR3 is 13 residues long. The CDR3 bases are TGCAGTGCTAGTCGAGGGAGGGACACTGAAGCTTTCTTT. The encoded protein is CSASRGRDTEAFF.

The CDR3 DNA sequence: TGTGCCAGCAGTGAAGAGGGACAGGGCCACGAGCAGTACTTC. The encoded protein is CASSEEGQGHEQYF. The chain recombines TRBV2 with TRBJ2-7; 9 bases match TRBD1. V was clipped by 1 base and J by 5 bases; unmatched bases: 3. This CDR3 region has 14 residues. The germline V gene has CDR1 SNHLY and CDR2 FYNNEI.

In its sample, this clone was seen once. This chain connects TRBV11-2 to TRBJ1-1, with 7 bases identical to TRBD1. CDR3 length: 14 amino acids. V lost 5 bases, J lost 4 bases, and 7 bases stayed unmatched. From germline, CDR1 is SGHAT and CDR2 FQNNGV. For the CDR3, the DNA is TGTGCCAGCAGCAACCGGGACAGAACCACTGAAGCTTTCTTT. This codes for CASSNRDRTTEAFF.

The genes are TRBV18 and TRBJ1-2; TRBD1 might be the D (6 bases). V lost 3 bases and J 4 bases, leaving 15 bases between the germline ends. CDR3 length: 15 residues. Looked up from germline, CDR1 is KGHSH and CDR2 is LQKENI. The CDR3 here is CASSPLDRPFYGYTF. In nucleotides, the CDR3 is TGTGCCAGCTCACCCTTAGACAGGCCGTTCTATGGCTACACCTTC.

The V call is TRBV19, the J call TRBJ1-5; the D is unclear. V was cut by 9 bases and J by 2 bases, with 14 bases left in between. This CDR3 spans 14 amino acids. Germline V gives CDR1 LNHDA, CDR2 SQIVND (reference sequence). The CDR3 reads CASTDRGGNQPQHF. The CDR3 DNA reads TGTGCCAGCACAGACCGAGGAGGCAATCAGCCCCAGCATTTT.

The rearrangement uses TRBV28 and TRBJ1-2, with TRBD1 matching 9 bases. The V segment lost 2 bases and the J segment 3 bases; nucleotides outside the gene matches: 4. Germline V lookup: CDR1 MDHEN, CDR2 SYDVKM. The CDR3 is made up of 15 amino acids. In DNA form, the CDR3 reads TGTGCCAGCAGTTTAGGGACAGGGTTCGACTATGGCTACACCTTC. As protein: CASSLGTGFDYGYTF.